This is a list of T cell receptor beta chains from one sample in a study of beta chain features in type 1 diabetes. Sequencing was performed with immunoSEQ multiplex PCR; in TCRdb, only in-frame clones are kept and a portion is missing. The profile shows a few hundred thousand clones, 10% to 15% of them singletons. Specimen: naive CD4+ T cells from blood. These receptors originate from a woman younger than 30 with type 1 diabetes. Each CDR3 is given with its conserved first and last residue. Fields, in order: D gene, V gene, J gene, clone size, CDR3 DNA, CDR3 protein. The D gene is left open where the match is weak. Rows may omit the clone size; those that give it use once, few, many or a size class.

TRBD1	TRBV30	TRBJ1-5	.	TGTGCCTGGGCCGGGACAGGGAATCAGCCCCAGCATTTT	CAWAGTGNQPQHF
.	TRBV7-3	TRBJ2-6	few	TGTGCCAGCAGCTCTTACTCTGGGGCCAACGTCCTGACTTTC	CASSSYSGANVLTF
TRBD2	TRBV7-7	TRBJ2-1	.	TGTGCTAGCAGCGTATCAGCGGGAGTGGAGCAGTTCTTC	CASSVSAGVEQFF
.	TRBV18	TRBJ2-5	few	TGTGCCAGCTCACCTCTCCATGACGGGGAGACCCAGTACTTC	CASSPLHDGETQYF
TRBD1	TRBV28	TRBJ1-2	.	TGTGCCAGCAGTTTAGCGGGACAGGGGGCTCGGGGCTACACCTTC	CASSLAGQGARGYTF
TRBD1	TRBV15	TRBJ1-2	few	TGTGCCACCAGCAGGGGAATTGGACAGGGTACCTTTGGCTACACCTTC	CATSRGIGQGTFGYTF
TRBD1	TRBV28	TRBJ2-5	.	TGTGCCATTGACAGGGGACCCCAAGAGACCCAGTACTTC	CAIDRGPQETQYF
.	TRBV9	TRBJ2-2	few	TGTGCCAGCAGCGACCATGGAGGCCCGTTCCCCGGGGAGCTGTTTTTT	CASSDHGGPFPGELFF
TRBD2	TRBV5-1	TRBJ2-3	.	TGCGCCAGCAGCTTTGGTGATAGCGGGGGTACAGATACGCAGTATTTT	CASSFGDSGGTDTQYF
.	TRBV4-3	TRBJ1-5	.	TGCGCCAGCAGCACCGACAGGAATCAGCCCCAGCATTTT	CASSTDRNQPQHF